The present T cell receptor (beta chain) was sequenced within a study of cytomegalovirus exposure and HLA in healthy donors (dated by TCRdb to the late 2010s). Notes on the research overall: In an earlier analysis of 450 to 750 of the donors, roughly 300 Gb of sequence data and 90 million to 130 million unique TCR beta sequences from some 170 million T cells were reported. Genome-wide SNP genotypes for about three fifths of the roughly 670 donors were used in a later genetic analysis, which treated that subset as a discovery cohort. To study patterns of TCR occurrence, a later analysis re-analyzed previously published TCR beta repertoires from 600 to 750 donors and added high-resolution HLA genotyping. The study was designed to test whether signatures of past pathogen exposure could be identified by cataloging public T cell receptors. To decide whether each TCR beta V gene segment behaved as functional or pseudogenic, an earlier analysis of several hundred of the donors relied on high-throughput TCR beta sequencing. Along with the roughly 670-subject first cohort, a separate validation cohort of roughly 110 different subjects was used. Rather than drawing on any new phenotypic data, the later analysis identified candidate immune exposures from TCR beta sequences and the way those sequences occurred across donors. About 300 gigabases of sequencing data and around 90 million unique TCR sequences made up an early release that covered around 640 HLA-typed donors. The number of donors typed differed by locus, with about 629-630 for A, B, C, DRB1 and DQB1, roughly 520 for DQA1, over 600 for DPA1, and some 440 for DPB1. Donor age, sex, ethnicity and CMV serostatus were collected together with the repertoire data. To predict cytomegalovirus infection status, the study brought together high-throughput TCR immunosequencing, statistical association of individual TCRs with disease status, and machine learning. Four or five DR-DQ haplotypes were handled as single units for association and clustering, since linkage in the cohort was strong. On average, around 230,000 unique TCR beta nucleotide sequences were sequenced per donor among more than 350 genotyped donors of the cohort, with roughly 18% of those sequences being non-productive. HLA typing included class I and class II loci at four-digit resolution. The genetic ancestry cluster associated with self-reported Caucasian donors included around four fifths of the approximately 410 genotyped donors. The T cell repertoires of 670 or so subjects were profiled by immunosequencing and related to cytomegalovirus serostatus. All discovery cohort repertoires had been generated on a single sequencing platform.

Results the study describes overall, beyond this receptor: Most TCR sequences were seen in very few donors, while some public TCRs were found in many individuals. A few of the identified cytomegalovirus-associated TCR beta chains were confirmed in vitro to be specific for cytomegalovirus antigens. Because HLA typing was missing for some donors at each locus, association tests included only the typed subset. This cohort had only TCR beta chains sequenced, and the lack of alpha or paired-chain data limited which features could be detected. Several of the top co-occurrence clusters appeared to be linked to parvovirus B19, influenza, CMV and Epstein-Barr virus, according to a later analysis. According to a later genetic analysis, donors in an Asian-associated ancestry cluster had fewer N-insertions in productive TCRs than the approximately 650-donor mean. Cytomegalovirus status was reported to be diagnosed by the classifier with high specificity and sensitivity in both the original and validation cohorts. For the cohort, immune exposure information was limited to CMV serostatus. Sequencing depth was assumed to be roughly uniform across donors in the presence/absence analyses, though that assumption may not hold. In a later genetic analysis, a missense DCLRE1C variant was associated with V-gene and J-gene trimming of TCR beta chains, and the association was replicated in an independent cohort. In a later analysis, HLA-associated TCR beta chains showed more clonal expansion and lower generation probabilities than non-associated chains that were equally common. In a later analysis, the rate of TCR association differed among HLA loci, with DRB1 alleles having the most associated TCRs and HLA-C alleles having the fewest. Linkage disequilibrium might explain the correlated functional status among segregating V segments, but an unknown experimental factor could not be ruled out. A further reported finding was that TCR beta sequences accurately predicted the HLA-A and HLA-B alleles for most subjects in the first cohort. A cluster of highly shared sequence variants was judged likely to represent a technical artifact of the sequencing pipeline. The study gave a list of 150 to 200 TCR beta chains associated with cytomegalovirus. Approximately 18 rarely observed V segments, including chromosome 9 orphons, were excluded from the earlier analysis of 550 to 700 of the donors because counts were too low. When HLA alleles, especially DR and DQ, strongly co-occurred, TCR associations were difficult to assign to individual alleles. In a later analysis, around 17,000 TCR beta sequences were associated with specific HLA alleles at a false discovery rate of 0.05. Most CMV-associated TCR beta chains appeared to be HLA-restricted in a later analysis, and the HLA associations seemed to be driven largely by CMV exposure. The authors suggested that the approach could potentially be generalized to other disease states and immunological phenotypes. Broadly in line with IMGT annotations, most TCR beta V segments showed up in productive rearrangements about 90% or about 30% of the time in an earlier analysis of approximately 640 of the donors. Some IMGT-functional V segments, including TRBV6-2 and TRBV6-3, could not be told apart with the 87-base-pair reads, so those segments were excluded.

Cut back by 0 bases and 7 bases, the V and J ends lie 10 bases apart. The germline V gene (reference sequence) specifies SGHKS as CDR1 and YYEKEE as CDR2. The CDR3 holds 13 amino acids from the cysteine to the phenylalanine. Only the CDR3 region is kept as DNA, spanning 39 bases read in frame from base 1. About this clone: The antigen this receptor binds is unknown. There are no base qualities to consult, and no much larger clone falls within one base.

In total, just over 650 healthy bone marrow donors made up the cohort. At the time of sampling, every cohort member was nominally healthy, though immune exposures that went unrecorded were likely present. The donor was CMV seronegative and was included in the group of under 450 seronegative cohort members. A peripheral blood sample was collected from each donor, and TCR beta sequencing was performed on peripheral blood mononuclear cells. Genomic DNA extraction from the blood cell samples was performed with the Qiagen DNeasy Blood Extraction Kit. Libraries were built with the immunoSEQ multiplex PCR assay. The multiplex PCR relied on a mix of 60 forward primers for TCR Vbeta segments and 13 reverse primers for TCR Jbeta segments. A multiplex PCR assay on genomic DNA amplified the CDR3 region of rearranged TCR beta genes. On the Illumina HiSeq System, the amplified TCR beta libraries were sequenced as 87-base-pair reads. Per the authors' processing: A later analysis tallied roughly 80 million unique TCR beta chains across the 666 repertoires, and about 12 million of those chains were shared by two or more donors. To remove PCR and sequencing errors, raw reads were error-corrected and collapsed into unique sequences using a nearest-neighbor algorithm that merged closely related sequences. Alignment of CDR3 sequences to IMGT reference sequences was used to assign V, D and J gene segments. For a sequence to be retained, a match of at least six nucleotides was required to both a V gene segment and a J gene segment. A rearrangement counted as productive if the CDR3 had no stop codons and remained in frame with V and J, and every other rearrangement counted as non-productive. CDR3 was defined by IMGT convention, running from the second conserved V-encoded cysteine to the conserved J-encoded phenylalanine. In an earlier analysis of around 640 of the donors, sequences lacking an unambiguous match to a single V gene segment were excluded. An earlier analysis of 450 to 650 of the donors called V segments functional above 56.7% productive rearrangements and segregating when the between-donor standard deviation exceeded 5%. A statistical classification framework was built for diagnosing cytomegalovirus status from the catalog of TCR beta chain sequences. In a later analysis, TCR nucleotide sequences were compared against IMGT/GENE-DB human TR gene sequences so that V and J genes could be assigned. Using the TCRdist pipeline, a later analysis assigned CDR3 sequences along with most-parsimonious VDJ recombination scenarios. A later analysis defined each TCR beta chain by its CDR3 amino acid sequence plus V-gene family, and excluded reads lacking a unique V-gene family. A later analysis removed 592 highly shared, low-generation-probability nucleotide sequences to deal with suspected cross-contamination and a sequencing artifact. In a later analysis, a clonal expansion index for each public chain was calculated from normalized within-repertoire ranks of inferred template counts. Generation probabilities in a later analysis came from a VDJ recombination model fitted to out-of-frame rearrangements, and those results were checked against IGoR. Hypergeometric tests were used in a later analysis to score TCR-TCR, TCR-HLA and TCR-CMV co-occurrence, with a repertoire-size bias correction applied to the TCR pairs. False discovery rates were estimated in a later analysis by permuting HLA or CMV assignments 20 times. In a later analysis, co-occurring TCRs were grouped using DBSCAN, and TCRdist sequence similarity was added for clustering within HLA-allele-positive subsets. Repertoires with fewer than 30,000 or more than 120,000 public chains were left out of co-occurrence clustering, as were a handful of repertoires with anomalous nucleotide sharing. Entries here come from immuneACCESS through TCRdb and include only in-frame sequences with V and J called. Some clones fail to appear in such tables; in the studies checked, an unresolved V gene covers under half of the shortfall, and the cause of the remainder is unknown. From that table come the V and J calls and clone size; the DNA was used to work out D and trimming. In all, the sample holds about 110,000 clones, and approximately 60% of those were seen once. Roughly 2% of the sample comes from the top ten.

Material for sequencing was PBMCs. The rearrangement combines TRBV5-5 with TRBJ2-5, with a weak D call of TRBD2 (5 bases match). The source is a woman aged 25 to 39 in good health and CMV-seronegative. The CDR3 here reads CASSLALAGTQYF. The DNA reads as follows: TGTGCCAGCAGCTTGGCCCTCGCGGGGACCCAGTACTTC.